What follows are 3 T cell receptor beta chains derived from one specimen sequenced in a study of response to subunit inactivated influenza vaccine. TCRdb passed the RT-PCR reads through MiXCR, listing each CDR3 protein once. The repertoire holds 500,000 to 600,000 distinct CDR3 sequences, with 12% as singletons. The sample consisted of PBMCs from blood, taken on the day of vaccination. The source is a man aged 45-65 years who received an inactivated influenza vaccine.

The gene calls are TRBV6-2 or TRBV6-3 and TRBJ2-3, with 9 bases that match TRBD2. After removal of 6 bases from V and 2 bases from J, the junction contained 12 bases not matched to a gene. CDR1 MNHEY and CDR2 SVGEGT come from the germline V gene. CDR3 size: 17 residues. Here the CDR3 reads CASRETRSGRTTDTQYF. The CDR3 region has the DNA TGTGCCAGCAGGGAAACTAGAAGCGGGAGGACCACAGATACGCAGTATTTT.

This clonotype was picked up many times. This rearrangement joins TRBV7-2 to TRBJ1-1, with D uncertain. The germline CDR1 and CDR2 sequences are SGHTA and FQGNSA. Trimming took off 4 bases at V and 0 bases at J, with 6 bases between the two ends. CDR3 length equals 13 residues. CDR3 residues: CASSWKVNTEAFF. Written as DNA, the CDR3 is TGTGCCAGCAGCTGGAAAGTGAACACTGAAGCTTTCTTT.

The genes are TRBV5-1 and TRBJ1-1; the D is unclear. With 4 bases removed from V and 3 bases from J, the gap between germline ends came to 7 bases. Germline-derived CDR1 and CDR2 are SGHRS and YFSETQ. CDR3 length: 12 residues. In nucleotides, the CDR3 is TGCGCCAGCAGCGAAACTCACACTGAAGCTTTCTTT. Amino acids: CASSETHTEAFF.